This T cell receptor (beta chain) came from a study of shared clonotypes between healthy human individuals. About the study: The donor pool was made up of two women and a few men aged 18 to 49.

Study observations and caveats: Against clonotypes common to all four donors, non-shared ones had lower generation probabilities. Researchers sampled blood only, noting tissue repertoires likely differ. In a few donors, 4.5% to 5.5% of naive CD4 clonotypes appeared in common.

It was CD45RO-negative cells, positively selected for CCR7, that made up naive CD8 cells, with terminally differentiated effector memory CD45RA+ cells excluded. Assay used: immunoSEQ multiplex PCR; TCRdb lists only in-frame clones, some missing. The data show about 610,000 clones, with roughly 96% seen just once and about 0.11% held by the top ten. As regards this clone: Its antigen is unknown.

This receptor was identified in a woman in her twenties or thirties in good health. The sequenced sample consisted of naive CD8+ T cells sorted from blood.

The CDR3 DNA sequence: TGTGCCAGCAGTTACTCGGAAGGGATTTTTAACACTGAAGCTTTCTTT. Translated: CASSYSEGIFNTEAFF. The gene calls are TRBV6-5 and TRBJ1-1, with unresolved D. Germline lookup yields CDR1 MNHEY and CDR2 SVGAGI. V was trimmed by 0 bases and J by 2 bases, leaving 13 bases between them. The CDR3 loop spans 16 amino acids.